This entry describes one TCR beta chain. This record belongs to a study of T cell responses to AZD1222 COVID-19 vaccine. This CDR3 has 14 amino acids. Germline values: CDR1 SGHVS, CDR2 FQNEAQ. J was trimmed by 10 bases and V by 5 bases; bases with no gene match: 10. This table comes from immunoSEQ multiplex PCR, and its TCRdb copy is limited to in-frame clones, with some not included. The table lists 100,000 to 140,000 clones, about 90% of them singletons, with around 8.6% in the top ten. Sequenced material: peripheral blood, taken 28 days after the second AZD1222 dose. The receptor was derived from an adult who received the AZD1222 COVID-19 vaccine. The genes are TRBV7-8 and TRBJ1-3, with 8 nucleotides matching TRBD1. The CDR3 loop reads CASSRGQGLVTIYF. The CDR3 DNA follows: TGTGCCAGCAGCCGAGGACAGGGTTTGGTGACCATATATTTT.